These T cell receptor beta chains were read from a single sample in a study of blood T cell repertoires in COVID-19. Using immunoSEQ multiplex PCR, the repertoire was profiled, and TCRdb retains in-frame clones only, with some absent. The sample lists about 200,000 clones, over 80% seen once, with roughly 30% in the top ten. Source material: peripheral blood. The receptors derive from a man aged 35 to 55 with acute or convalescent COVID-19. CDR3s include the opening cysteine and the closing phenylalanine or tryptophan. Fields, in order: CDR3 protein, CDR3 DNA, V gene, D gene, J gene, clone size. A D gene is named only where the DNA matches it firmly. The size entry is marked missing in some rows and otherwise reads once, few, many or a size class.

CDR3aa: CASRQGGNHEQFF; CDR3nt: TGTGCCAGCCGACAGGGGGGTAACCATGAGCAGTTCTTC; v_gene: TRBV28; d_gene: TRBD1; j_gene: TRBJ2-1; abundance: -
CDR3aa: CAWSEDPRENTEAFF; CDR3nt: TGTGCCTGGAGTGAAGATCCGCGAGAGAACACTGAAGCTTTCTTT; v_gene: TRBV30; d_gene: -; j_gene: TRBJ1-1; abundance: -
CDR3aa: CASKLWEGLRAHNSPLHF; CDR3nt: TGTGCCAGCAAACTTTGGGAGGGCTTAAGGGCCCATAATTCACCCCTCCACTTT; v_gene: TRBV28; d_gene: -; j_gene: TRBJ1-6; abundance: -
CDR3aa: CSSLANEQFF; CDR3nt: TGCAGCTCCTTGGCCAATGAGCAGTTCTTC; v_gene: TRBV29-1; d_gene: -; j_gene: TRBJ2-1; abundance: -
CDR3aa: CASSQGEGQVTDTQYF; CDR3nt: TGTGCCAGCAGCCAAGGGGAGGGCCAGGTCACAGATACGCAGTATTTT; v_gene: TRBV3-1/TRBV3-2; d_gene: TRBD2; j_gene: TRBJ2-3; abundance: -
CDR3aa: CASSQLDRGDYGYTF; CDR3nt: TGCGCCAGCAGCCAATTGGACAGGGGAGACTATGGCTACACCTTC; v_gene: TRBV4-3; d_gene: TRBD1; j_gene: TRBJ1-2; abundance: -
CDR3aa: CASSQERGPTGYEQYF; CDR3nt: TGCGCCAGCAGCCAAGAAAGGGGGCCGACAGGCTACGAGCAGTACTTC; v_gene: TRBV4-1; d_gene: TRBD1; j_gene: TRBJ2-7; abundance: -
CDR3aa: CASTYRDTNTEAFF; CDR3nt: TGTGCCAGCACTTACCGGGACACGAACACTGAAGCTTTCTTT; v_gene: TRBV6-5; d_gene: -; j_gene: TRBJ1-1; abundance: -
CDR3aa: CASSVQGADGEKLFF; CDR3nt: TGCGCCAGCAGCGTACAGGGGGCCGACGGGGAAAAACTGTTTTTT; v_gene: TRBV5-1; d_gene: TRBD1; j_gene: TRBJ1-4; abundance: -
CDR3aa: CASSLGENSNEKLFF; CDR3nt: TGCGCCAGCAGCTTGGGCGAGAACTCTAATGAAAAACTGTTTTTT; v_gene: TRBV5-1; d_gene: -; j_gene: TRBJ1-4; abundance: -
CDR3aa: CASSAVLAGSNEQFF; CDR3nt: TGCGCCAGCAGCGCTGTTCTAGCGGGTAGCAATGAGCAGTTCTTC; v_gene: TRBV10-2; d_gene: TRBD2; j_gene: TRBJ2-1; abundance: -
CDR3aa: CASSLVGGSDTEAFF; CDR3nt: TGCGCCAGCAGCTTGGTGGGGGGTAGCGACACTGAAGCTTTCTTT; v_gene: TRBV5-1; d_gene: -; j_gene: TRBJ1-1; abundance: -
CDR3aa: CASSLGGGTYEQYF; CDR3nt: TGTGCCAGCAGCTTAGGGGGAGGGACCTACGAGCAGTACTTC; v_gene: TRBV7-9; d_gene: TRBD2; j_gene: TRBJ2-7; abundance: -
CDR3aa: CASSLGGITDTQYF; CDR3nt: TGTGCCAGCAGCTTGGGCGGGATCACAGATACGCAGTATTTT; v_gene: TRBV7-3; d_gene: -; j_gene: TRBJ2-3; abundance: -
CDR3aa: CSVEVLKFGTSGKTTSTDTQYF; CDR3nt: TGCAGCGTTGAAGTCTTAAAATTCGGGACTAGCGGGAAAACTACTAGCACAGATACGCAGTATTTT; v_gene: TRBV29-1; d_gene: TRBD2; j_gene: TRBJ2-3; abundance: -
CDR3aa: CASTLARTNYGYTF; CDR3nt: TGTGCCAGCACCTTAGCCAGGACTAACTATGGCTACACCTTC; v_gene: TRBV7-2; d_gene: -; j_gene: TRBJ1-2; abundance: -
CDR3aa: CAWSKLGQQTEAFF; CDR3nt: TGTGCCTGGAGCAAATTGGGACAGCAGACTGAAGCTTTCTTT; v_gene: TRBV30; d_gene: TRBD1; j_gene: TRBJ1-1; abundance: -
CDR3aa: CASSLVGRGFYEQYF; CDR3nt: TGTGCCAGCAGCTTAGTCGGACGGGGATTCTACGAGCAGTACTTC; v_gene: TRBV7-9; d_gene: -; j_gene: TRBJ2-7; abundance: -
CDR3aa: CASSGTTTSWNEKLFF; CDR3nt: TGTGCCAGCAGTGGGACGACTACGTCGTGGAATGAAAAACTGTTTTTT; v_gene: TRBV2; d_gene: -; j_gene: TRBJ1-4; abundance: -
CDR3aa: CASSSPDRFPEAFF; CDR3nt: TGTGCCAGCAGTTCCCCCGACAGGTTCCCTGAAGCTTTCTTT; v_gene: TRBV6-5; d_gene: -; j_gene: TRBJ1-1; abundance: -
CDR3aa: CASSSGSRTGAYEQYF; CDR3nt: TGTGCCAGCAGCTCAGGGTCGCGCACGGGGGCCTACGAGCAGTACTTC; v_gene: TRBV7-2; d_gene: -; j_gene: TRBJ2-7; abundance: -
CDR3aa: CASSEPGLYGEQFF; CDR3nt: TGTGCCAGCAGTGAGCCGGGACTATACGGTGAGCAGTTCTTC; v_gene: TRBV27; d_gene: TRBD2; j_gene: TRBJ2-1; abundance: -
CDR3aa: CASSVRVESHF; CDR3nt: TGTGCCAGCAGCGTCAGGGTAGAATCCCACTTT; v_gene: TRBV9; d_gene: -; j_gene: TRBJ1-6; abundance: -
CDR3aa: CASSHLADEQFF; CDR3nt: TGTGCCAGCAGCCACCTGGCAGATGAGCAGTTCTTC; v_gene: TRBV3-1/TRBV3-2; d_gene: -; j_gene: TRBJ2-1; abundance: -
CDR3aa: CASSIAQGYGYTF; CDR3nt: TGTGCCAGTAGTATCGCACAGGGCTATGGCTACACCTTC; v_gene: TRBV19; d_gene: -; j_gene: TRBJ1-2; abundance: once
CDR3aa: CASKEGLAGGPYEQYF; CDR3nt: TGTGCCAGCAAAGAGGGACTAGCGGGAGGGCCTTACGAGCAGTACTTC; v_gene: TRBV21-1; d_gene: -; j_gene: TRBJ2-7; abundance: -
CDR3aa: CASSLELNRVDTGELFF; CDR3nt: TGTGCCAGCAGCTTAGAATTAAACAGGGTCGACACCGGGGAGCTGTTTTTT; v_gene: TRBV7-8; d_gene: -; j_gene: TRBJ2-2; abundance: -
CDR3aa: CASRMGGWSTDTQYF; CDR3nt: TGTGCCAGCAGGATGGGGGGGTGGAGCACAGATACGCAGTATTTT; v_gene: TRBV6-5; d_gene: TRBD2; j_gene: TRBJ2-3; abundance: -
CDR3aa: CASSWGRGRGNTEAFF; CDR3nt: TGTGCCAGCAGTTGGGGGCGGGGGCGCGGGAACACTGAAGCTTTCTTT; v_gene: TRBV6-5; d_gene: -; j_gene: TRBJ1-1; abundance: -
CDR3aa: CASSLGTGGHYGYTF; CDR3nt: TGTGCCAGCAGCTTGGGGACAGGGGGTCACTATGGCTACACCTTC; v_gene: TRBV5-6; d_gene: TRBD1; j_gene: TRBJ1-2; abundance: -
CDR3aa: CSVEIASEETQYF; CDR3nt: TGCAGCGTTGAAATCGCCTCAGAAGAGACCCAGTACTTC; v_gene: TRBV29-1; d_gene: -; j_gene: TRBJ2-5; abundance: few
CDR3aa: CASSAKQGSSYEQYF; CDR3nt: TGTGCCAGCAGCGCAAAACAGGGGAGCTCCTACGAGCAGTACTTC; v_gene: TRBV9; d_gene: TRBD1; j_gene: TRBJ2-7; abundance: -
CDR3aa: CAISDDRGSYNEQFF; CDR3nt: TGTGCCATCAGTGACGACAGGGGCTCCTACAATGAGCAGTTCTTC; v_gene: TRBV10-3; d_gene: TRBD1; j_gene: TRBJ2-1; abundance: -
CDR3aa: CASSFGTSLSYEQYF; CDR3nt: TGTGCCAGCAGTTTCGGGACTAGCCTCTCCTACGAGCAGTACTTC; v_gene: TRBV27; d_gene: TRBD2; j_gene: TRBJ2-7; abundance: once
CDR3aa: CASSPMRETADTQYF; CDR3nt: TGTGCCAGCTCACCAATGCGGGAGACTGCAGATACGCAGTATTTT; v_gene: TRBV18; d_gene: TRBD2; j_gene: TRBJ2-3; abundance: -